The 20 T cell receptor beta chains presented below share a single source sample, sequenced in a study of shared clonotypes between healthy human individuals. The assay was immunoSEQ multiplex PCR, and TCRdb's table has in-frame clones only and misses some. There are a few million clones in the sample; approximately 94% occur only once, and 0.13% to 0.15% lies in the top ten. Material: naive CD4+ T cells sorted from blood. Subset indicated: CD45RA+ positively selected. The receptors were sampled from a man younger than 30 in good health.

This rearrangement joins TRBV6-1 to TRBJ1-5, with a possible D match to TRBD1 (6 bases). This CDR3 region has 13 residues. Germline V gene sequence: CDR1 MNHNS, CDR2 SASEGT. V lost 4 bases and J 7 bases, leaving 11 bases between the germline ends. CDR3 sequence: CASSGIRGQPQHF. Written as DNA, the CDR3 is TGTGCCAGCAGTGGGATAAGGGGGCAGCCCCAGCATTTT.

The chain joins TRBV7-2 to TRBJ1-5; 9 bases are a match to TRBD1. In germline, CDR1 is SGHTA, CDR2 FQGNSA. V shed 4 bases and J 6 bases; nucleotides not matched to a gene: 7. The CDR3 loop spans 15 amino acids. In DNA form, the CDR3 reads TGTGCCAGCAGCTCGGGGACAGGGATCGGTCAGCCCCAGCATTTT. Translated: CASSSGTGIGQPQHF.

The rearrangement uses TRBV2 and TRBJ2-7; D remains unclear. The CDR3 is 13 amino acids. Trimming cost V 1 base and J 6 bases, with 10 bases left between them. Germline CDR1 is SNHLY and CDR2 is FYNNEI. The chain's CDR3 is CASSEGEGSEQYF. In DNA, the CDR3 is TGTGCCAGCAGTGAAGGGGAAGGGTCCGAGCAGTACTTC.

The V gene is TRBV28, the J gene TRBJ1-3, with no clear D. V shed 3 bases and J shed 0 bases, with 3 bases lying between them. CDR1 is MDHEN and CDR2 is SYDVKM in the germline V gene. This CDR3 is built from 13 residues. In nucleotides, the CDR3 is TGTGCCAGCAGTTTTTCCTCTGGAAACACCATATATTTT. It yields the protein CASSFSSGNTIYF.

The genes are TRBV7-2 and TRBJ1-2; TRBD1 matches 9 bases. This CDR3 comprises 14 residues. CDR1 and CDR2 (germline): SGHTA, FQGNSA. V was pared by 1 base and J by 10 bases, with 7 bases of the junction left unmatched. Written as DNA, the CDR3 is TGTGCCAGCAGCTTAGGAAGACAGGGGGTATTCTACACCTTC. Translated, it gives CASSLGRQGVFYTF.

Points on this clone: One end of the junction varies from germline; a read error may be responsible. The chain employs TRBV7-7 and TRBJ2-5; a possible D gene is TRBD1 (5 bases). The J call may be incorrect, as the DNA end agrees better with TRBJ2-7. The CDR3 is 13 amino acids. The germline CDR1 and CDR2 sequences are SSHAT and FNYEAQ (reference sequence). Written as DNA, the CDR3 is TGTGCTAGCAGCACGCAGGGTAATAGCGAGCAGTACTTC. Amino acids: CASSTQGNSEQYF.

The chain carries TRBV5-4 and TRBJ2-1; either TRBD1 or TRBD2 may fit D (5 bases each). The length of the CDR3 is 16 residues. Germline V gives CDR1 SGHNT, CDR2 YYREEE (reference sequence). The V and J ends lost 4 bases and 0 bases respectively, with 14 bases between them. The CDR3 DNA follows: TGTGCCAGCAGCGCCGGGACCTCCAGCTCCTACAATGAGCAGTTCTTC. Amino acid sequence: CASSAGTSSSYNEQFF.

Remarks on this clone: Sequence at one end of the junction differs from germline and may be a read error. This chain connects TRBV10-3 to TRBJ1-1, with D possibly matching TRBD1 (5 bases). Germline V CDR1 and CDR2: ENHRY, SYGVKD. The CDR3 runs to 14 residues. The CDR3 DNA sequence: TGTGCCAGCAGTGAAAACAGGTTGAACACTGAAGCTTTCTTT. Its translation is CASSENRLNTEAFF.

The gene calls are TRBV15 and TRBJ2-7; TRBD1 might be the D (6 bases). The germline CDR1 and CDR2 sequences are LNHNV and YYDKDF (reference sequence). Trimming stripped 5 bases from V and 0 bases from J, with 17 bases between. The CDR3 covers 16 residues. CDR3: CATSLKQGPISYEQYF. The CDR3 DNA is TGTGCCACCAGCCTCAAACAGGGTCCGATCTCCTACGAGCAGTACTTC.

This chain connects TRBV21-1 to TRBJ1-1; the D call TRBD1 from the table was never checked on the DNA. TRBV21-1 is tagged as a pseudogene. The CDR3 is made up of 15 amino acids. Written as DNA, the CDR3 is TGTGCCAGCAGCAAAGGGGGACACTGGAACACTGAAGCTTTCTTT. This gives the protein CASSKGGHWNTEAFF.

This clone showed up just a few times. This chain connects TRBV30 to TRBJ1-1; D call uncertain. The germline V gene has CDR1 GTSNPN and CDR2 SVGIG (reference sequence). This CDR3 contains 13 residues. V lost 2 bases, J lost 1 base, and 8 bases lay in between. CDR3 residues: CAWSKRQNTEAFF. CDR3 bases: TGTGCCTGGAGTAAACGGCAGAACACTGAAGCTTTCTTT.

This clone was seen a few times. The chain joins TRBV28 to TRBJ1-6, with a possible D match to TRBD1 (5 bases). CDR1 is MDHEN, CDR2 SYDVKM, per germline. This CDR3 region has 14 residues. Trimming took off 5 bases at V and 8 bases at J, with 13 bases between the two ends. The CDR3 DNA sequence: TGTGCCAGCAGTCGGTGGGGGATCGATTCACCCCTCCACTTT. Translation gives CASSRWGIDSPLHF. Full variable domain (remainder filled in from reference TRBV28 and TRBJ1-6): DVKVTQSSRYLVKRTGEKVFLECVQDMDHENMFWYRQDPGLGLRLIYFSYDVKMKEKGDIPEGYSVSREKKERFSLILESASTNQTSMYLCASSRWGIDSPLHFGNGTRLTVT.

Worth noting for this clone: This CDR3 is also generated by other DNA sequences in the sample. J is TRBJ2-4 and V is TRBV5-1, with D perhaps being TRBD1 or TRBD2 (6 bases each). The CDR3 is 15 residues long. Germline V gene lookup returns CDR1 SGHRS and CDR2 YFSETQ. Trimming removed 0 bases at V and 0 bases at J, with 7 bases between. DNA of the CDR3: TGCGCCAGCAGCTTGGAGGGGGGAGCCAAAAACATTCAGTACTTC. Amino acid sequence: CASSLEGGAKNIQYF.

This clone was seen just once. The chain combines TRBV15 with TRBJ2-7, with D possibly TRBD1 on 5 matching bases. Germline values: CDR1 LNHNV, CDR2 YYDKDF (reference sequence). Trimming took off 2 bases at V and 3 bases at J, with 11 bases between the two ends. The CDR3 covers 14 residues. The CDR3 loop reads CATSRQGSGYEQYF. Here the CDR3 DNA reads TGTGCCACCAGCAGACAGGGTAGTGGCTACGAGCAGTACTTC. The whole variable domain, remainder taken from reference TRBV15 and TRBJ2-7, is DAMVIQNPRYQVTQFGKPVTLSCSQTLNHNVMYWYQQKSSQAPKLLFHYYDKDFNNEADTPDNFQSRRPNTSFCFLDIRSPGLGDTAMYLCATSRQGSGYEQYFGPGTRLTVT.

This chain joins TRBV5-1 and TRBJ2-1; the match to TRBD1 covers 7 bases. CDR1 is SGHRS, CDR2 YFSETQ, per germline. The CDR3 sequence is 14 residues long. Trimming took 2 bases from V and 5 from J; bases not matched to a gene: 4. The CDR3 region is CASSLWTGDNEQFF. The CDR3 bases are TGCGCCAGCAGCTTATGGACAGGAGACAATGAGCAGTTCTTC.

CDR3 sequence reads: CSARGGGLTGELFF. The CDR3 DNA sequence: TGCAGCGCCCGGGGAGGGGGCCTCACCGGGGAGCTGTTTTTT. V and J are TRBV29-1 and TRBJ2-2; D tentatively fits TRBD1 or TRBD2 (7 bases each). CDR3 size: 14 residues. Germline V gene data show CDR1 as SQVTM and CDR2 as ANQGSEA. V was clipped by 7 bases and J by 4 bases, with 16 bases between them.

The chain uses TRBV28 and TRBJ1-2; weak D call: TRBD1 (5 bases). Deletions cut 6 bases from V and 4 bases from J, with 12 bases between. This CDR3 has 13 residues. In germline, CDR1 is MDHEN, CDR2 SYDVKM. The chain's CDR3 is CASRDTDLYGYTF. CDR3 in DNA: TGTGCCAGCAGGGACACCGATCTCTATGGCTACACCTTC.

The gene calls are TRBV6-5 and TRBJ2-5; D not resolved. The length of the CDR3 is 14 residues. Trimming cost V 6 bases and J 4 bases, with 15 bases left between them. Germline CDR1 reads MNHEY; CDR2 reads SVGAGI. In DNA, the CDR3 is TGTGCCAGCAGCCGCGGACCCCGGGCAGAGACCCAGTACTTC. Protein product: CASSRGPRAETQYF.

A few counts support this clone. This chain connects TRBV10-1 to TRBJ1-1; D remains ambiguous. Germline CDR1 and CDR2: WNHNN and SYGVQD (reference sequence). V was clipped by 0 bases and J by 11 bases, with 13 bases between them. The CDR3 has 13 residues. The chain's CDR3 is CASSESVVKVAFF. The CDR3 region has the DNA TGCGCCAGCAGTGAGTCGGTAGTGAAGGTTGCTTTCTTT.

Turning to this clone: The same CDR3 arises from other DNA sequences in this sample as well. J is TRBJ1-1 and V is TRBV2, with TRBD1 matching over 8 bases. The CDR3 totals 14 residues. CDR1 is SNHLY, CDR2 FYNNEI, per germline. V gave up 3 bases and J gave up 1 base; unmatched junction bases: 1. CDR3 loop: CASSDQGANTEAFF. In DNA form, the CDR3 reads TGTGCCAGCAGTGACCAGGGGGCGAACACTGAAGCTTTCTTT. Together with reference TRBV2 and TRBJ1-1, the CDR3 gives the full variable domain: EPEVTQTPSHQVTQMGQEVILRCVPISNHLYFYWYRQILGQKVEFLVSFYNNEISEKSEIFDDQFSVERPDGSNFTLKIRSTKLEDSAMYFCASSDQGANTEAFFGQGTRLTVV.